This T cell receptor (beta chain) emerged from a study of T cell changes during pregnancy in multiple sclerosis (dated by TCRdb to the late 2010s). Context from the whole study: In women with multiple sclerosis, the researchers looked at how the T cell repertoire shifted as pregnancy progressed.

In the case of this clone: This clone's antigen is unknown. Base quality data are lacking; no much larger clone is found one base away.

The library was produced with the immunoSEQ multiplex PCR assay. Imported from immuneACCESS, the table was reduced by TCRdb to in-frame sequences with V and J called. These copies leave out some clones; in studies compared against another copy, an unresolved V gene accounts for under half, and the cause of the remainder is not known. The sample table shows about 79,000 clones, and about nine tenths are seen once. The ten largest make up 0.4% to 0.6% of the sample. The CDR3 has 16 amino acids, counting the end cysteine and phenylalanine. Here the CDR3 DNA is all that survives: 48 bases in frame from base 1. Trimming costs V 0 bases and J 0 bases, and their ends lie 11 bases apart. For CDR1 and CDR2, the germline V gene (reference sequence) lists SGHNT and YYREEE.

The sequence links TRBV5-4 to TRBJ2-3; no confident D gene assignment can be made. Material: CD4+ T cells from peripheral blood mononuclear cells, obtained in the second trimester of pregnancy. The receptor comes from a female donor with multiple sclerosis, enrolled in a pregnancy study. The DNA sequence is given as TGTGCCAGCAGCTTGGATGCAGGCATTAGCACAGATACGCAGTATTTT. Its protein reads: CASSLDAGISTDTQYF.